A single sample is the source of the 27 T cell receptor beta chains below, sequenced in a study of blood T cell repertoires in COVID-19. This table comes from immunoSEQ multiplex PCR, and its TCRdb copy is limited to in-frame clones, with some not included. The sample lists some 490,000 clones, over 75% seen once, with about 3.2% in the top ten. Sequenced input: peripheral blood. These receptors were taken from a human donor in a cohort sampled during active COVID-19.

The rearrangement uses TRBV19 and TRBJ1-1; TRBD1 is a possible D gene (5 bases). Germline V gene sequence: CDR1 LNHDA, CDR2 SQIVND (reference sequence). Trimming left V 11 bases short and J 3 bases short, with 16 bases between. This CDR3 has 13 residues. CDR3 DNA sequence: TGTGCCGGGACTTCGCTTGGGGACACTGAAGCTTTCTTT. Amino acid sequence: CAGTSLGDTEAFF.

The V gene is TRBV30, the J gene TRBJ2-3; D call uncertain. Germline V gene data show CDR1 as GTSNPN and CDR2 as SVGIG (reference sequence). This CDR3 is built from 11 residues. Between the trimmed V and J ends, which lost 0 bases and 10 bases, there was a span of 8 bases. CDR3 DNA: TGTGCCTGGAGTGTCAGTCCCTCGCAGTATTTT. Translating it yields CAWSVSPSQYF.

In regard to this clone: The same CDR3 can be traced to other DNA sequences in this sample. The CDR3 here is CASSLGSSSYEQYF. CDR3 coding DNA: TGCGCCAGCAGCTTGGGGTCGAGTTCCTACGAGCAGTACTTC. This sequence joins TRBV5-1 and TRBJ2-7; D is uncertain. The CDR3 consists of 14 residues. Per the germline V gene, CDR1 is SGHRS and CDR2 is YFSETQ. V was pared by 0 bases and J by 1 base, with 8 bases between.

This rearrangement joins TRBV7-3 to TRBJ1-1, with D perhaps matching TRBD1 (6 bases). Looked up from germline, CDR1 is SGHTA and CDR2 is FQGTGA. The V end lost 3 bases, the J end lost 8 bases, and 13 bases lay between the germline ends. The CDR3 consists of 13 residues. CDR3 nucleotide sequence: TGTGCCAGCAGCTTTAGAGGGGGAGCCGAAGCTTTCTTT. Amino acid sequence: CASSFRGGAEAFF.

The chain employs TRBV19 and TRBJ2-1; the D gene is possibly TRBD2 (6 bases). This CDR3 has 15 residues. The V gene's germline CDR1 is LNHDA and CDR2 SQIVND (reference sequence). V was trimmed by 9 bases and J by 7 bases, leaving 22 bases between them. This CDR3 reads CASWDSKGFKNEQFF. Here the CDR3 DNA reads TGTGCCAGCTGGGACTCAAAGGGGTTCAAGAATGAGCAGTTCTTC.

The chain recombines TRBV11-2 with TRBJ2-7; 7 nucleotides agree with TRBD1. Looked up from germline, CDR1 is SGHAT and CDR2 is FQNNGV. V shed 5 bases and J 4 bases; nucleotides not matched to a gene: 5. This CDR3 is built from 13 residues. Written as DNA, the CDR3 is TGTGCCAGCAGCCTGGACAGGAATTACGAGCAGTACTTC. It translates to CASSLDRNYEQYF.

This chain connects TRBV9 to TRBJ1-1, with D hard to call. Germline lookup yields CDR1 SGDLS and CDR2 YYNGEE. Deletions cut 3 bases from V and 11 bases from J, with 17 bases between. This CDR3 has 13 amino acids. CDR3 region: CASSADGLTAAFF. In DNA, the CDR3 is TGTGCCAGCAGCGCAGATGGACTTACAGCCGCTTTCTTT.

The V and J genes are TRBV28 and TRBJ2-7; tentative D call: TRBD1 (6 bases). V lost 2 bases, J lost 4 bases, and 12 bases lay in between. The CDR3 loop spans 14 amino acids. Germline values: CDR1 MDHEN, CDR2 SYDVKM. As DNA, the CDR3 is TGTGCCAGCAGTTTAATGGGCAGGGGTTACGAGCAGTACTTC. This sequence encodes CASSLMGRGYEQYF.

The V gene is TRBV27, the J gene TRBJ1-1; D remains unclear. This CDR3 region has 16 residues. Trimming pared 1 base from V and 2 bases from J, leaving 14 bases between. Germline-derived CDR1 and CDR2 are MNHEY and SMNVEV (reference sequence). The CDR3 region is CASSLYQAHGNTEAFF. The CDR3 DNA is TGTGCCAGCAGTTTATACCAGGCACATGGCAACACTGAAGCTTTCTTT.

The chain recombines TRBV7-3 with TRBJ2-5; 10 bases match TRBD2. The CDR3 has 16 residues. Germline CDR1 reads SGHTA; CDR2 reads FQGTGA. Trimming took 1 base from V and 0 from J; bases not matched to a gene: 2. The CDR3 DNA follows: TGTGCCAGCAGCTTAAATCTAGCGGGAGACCAAGAGACCCAGTACTTC. Translated: CASSLNLAGDQETQYF. Full variable domain (missing parts from reference TRBV7-3 and TRBJ2-5): GAGVSQTPSNKVTEKGKYVELRCDPISGHTALYWYRQSLGQGPEFLIYFQGTGAADDSGLPNDRFFAVRPEGSVSTLKIQRTERGDSAVYLCASSLNLAGDQETQYFGPGTRLLVL.

This chain connects TRBV29-1 to TRBJ2-5, with D possibly matching TRBD1 (5 bases). This CDR3 comprises 13 residues. The V and J ends lost 3 bases and 1 base respectively, with 9 bases between them. Germline V gives CDR1 SQVTM, CDR2 ANQGSEA. CDR3 nucleotide sequence: TGCAGCGTTGACCCAGGGCCCCAAGAGACCCAGTACTTC. Translated: CSVDPGPQETQYF. Variable domain in full (rest from reference TRBV29-1 and TRBJ2-5): SAVISQKPSRDICQRGTSLTIQCQVDSQVTMMFWYRQQPGQSLTLIATANQGSEATYESGFVIDKFPISRPNLTFSTLTVSNMSPEDSSIYLCSVDPGPQETQYFGPGTRLLVL.

The chain has TRBV7-3 and TRBJ2-7; D gene unclear. Germline values: CDR1 SGHTA, CDR2 FQGTGA. The CDR3 has 15 residues. V lost 2 bases to trimming and J lost 0 bases, with 11 bases between them. The CDR3 loop is CASSLGPAHSYEQYF. CDR3 sequence (DNA): TGTGCCAGCAGCTTAGGGCCAGCCCACTCCTACGAGCAGTACTTC.

J is TRBJ1-6 and V is TRBV7-2; a possible D gene is TRBD1 (5 bases). The CDR3 covers 15 residues. Trimming left V 3 bases short and J 9 bases short, with 15 bases between. CDR1 SGHTA and CDR2 FQGNSA come from the germline V gene. CDR3 protein: CASSFTQGIISPLHF. CDR3 in DNA: TGTGCCAGCAGCTTTACCCAGGGTATAATTTCACCCCTCCACTTT. Looking up the rest from reference TRBV7-2 and TRBJ1-6 gives the full variable domain: GAGVSQSPSNKVTEKGKDVELRCDPISGHTALYWYRQSLGQGLEFLIYFQGNSAPDKSGLPSDRFSAERTGGSVSTLTIQRTQQEDSAVYLCASSFTQGIISPLHFGNGTRLTVT.

CDR3: CASTPGSSPTDTQYF. The CDR3, as DNA: TGTGCCAGCACCCCAGGTTCCTCACCCACAGATACGCAGTATTTT. The chain carries TRBV9 and TRBJ2-3, with D uncertain. CDR1 and CDR2 from the germline V gene are SGDLS and YYNGEE. The CDR3 covers 15 residues. V shed 6 bases and J shed 2 bases, with 16 bases lying between them.

The chain combines TRBV25-1 with TRBJ2-7, with TRBD1 matching 9 bases. This CDR3 region has 14 residues. Germline CDR1 is MGHDK and CDR2 is SYGVNS. V was pared by 6 bases and J by 2 bases, with 5 bases of the junction left unmatched. CDR3: CASRGGTGPYEQYF. The CDR3 DNA is TGTGCCAGCAGGGGCGGGACAGGGCCCTACGAGCAGTACTTC.

The chain uses TRBV6-2 or TRBV6-3 and TRBJ2-7; 9 positions match TRBD2. Germline CDR1 is MNHEY and CDR2 is SVGEGT. CDR3 length: 15 amino acids. With V trimmed by 3 bases and J by 6 bases, 9 bases remained unmatched. CDR3 sequence reads: CASSYLASGIGEQYF. The CDR3 nucleotides are TGTGCCAGCAGTTATTTGGCTAGCGGGATAGGCGAGCAGTACTTC.

The chain joins TRBV6-5 to TRBJ2-3, with D uncertain. V was cut by 4 bases and J by 5 bases, with 10 bases left in between. Germline V gives CDR1 MNHEY, CDR2 SVGAGI. The CDR3 contains 13 residues. Here the CDR3 reads CASSSTGGDTQYF. CDR3 bases: TGTGCCAGCAGTTCGACTGGTGGAGATACGCAGTATTTT.

The J gene is TRBJ2-1, the V gene TRBV5-1; possible D gene TRBD2, 5 bases. Trimming stripped 5 bases from V and 8 bases from J, with 11 bases between. The CDR3 is 12 residues long. Germline V lookup: CDR1 SGHRS, CDR2 YFSETQ. DNA of the CDR3: TGCGCCAGCAGACTAGACTCCGATGAGCAGTTCTTC. This encodes CASRLDSDEQFF.

This sequence joins TRBV2 and TRBJ1-1; the D gene is possibly TRBD1 (5 bases). Germline V CDR1 and CDR2: SNHLY, FYNNEI. Trimming took off 9 bases at V and 4 bases at J, with 12 bases between the two ends. The CDR3 is 12 amino acids. DNA of the CDR3: TGTGCCAGGAATAACGGGGGCACTGAAGCTTTCTTT. Translated: CARNNGGTEAFF.

The chain carries TRBV2 and TRBJ2-1, with TRBD2 matching over 7 bases. This CDR3 spans 15 amino acids. CDR1 is SNHLY and CDR2 is FYNNEI in the germline V gene. The J segment lost 4 bases and the V segment lost 1 base, leaving 4 bases of the junction unmatched. CDR3 region: CASSEGLAAYNEQFF. The CDR3, as DNA: TGTGCCAGCAGTGAAGGGCTAGCGGCGTACAATGAGCAGTTCTTC. Using reference TRBV2 and TRBJ2-1 for the parts outside the CDR3, the full variable domain is EPEVTQTPSHQVTQMGQEVILRCVPISNHLYFYWYRQILGQKVEFLVSFYNNEISEKSEIFDDQFSVERPDGSNFTLKIRSTKLEDSAMYFCASSEGLAAYNEQFFGPGTRLTVL.

V gene TRBV7-9 combines with J gene TRBJ2-1, with TRBD2 matching over 9 bases. The germline V gene encodes CDR1 SEHNR and CDR2 FQNEAQ (reference sequence). V lost 0 bases and J lost 8; bases outside the gene matches: 8. The CDR3 has 16 amino acids. This CDR3 reads CASSLASGRSLDEQFF. Here the CDR3 DNA reads TGTGCCAGCAGCTTAGCTAGCGGGAGATCTTTGGATGAGCAGTTCTTC.

This chain links TRBV30 with TRBJ1-3; D unclear. In germline, CDR1 is GTSNPN, CDR2 SVGIG (reference sequence). Trimming cost V 0 bases and J 0 bases, with 9 bases left between them. The CDR3 consists of 15 residues. The CDR3 sequence: CAWSVEAYSGNTIYF. The CDR3 region has the DNA TGTGCCTGGAGTGTAGAAGCATACTCTGGAAACACCATATATTTT.

This clone was counted a single time. Mismatch with germline at one junction end may stem from a read error. The V call is TRBV7-7, the J call TRBJ1-5; D perhaps matches TRBD1 (5 bases). Germline loops: CDR1 SSHAT, CDR2 FNYEAQ (reference sequence). CDR3 length: 13 residues. The CDR3 spells CASSLGENQPQHF. CDR3 DNA: TGTGCTAGCAGCTTAGGGGAGAATCAGCCCCAGCATTTT.

In regard to this clone: The sample carries other DNA sequences with the same CDR3. The chain has TRBV19 and TRBJ2-2; D is unclear. V lost 3 bases to trimming and J lost 8 bases, with 4 bases between them. CDR1 LNHDA and CDR2 SQIVND come from the germline V gene (reference sequence). The CDR3 totals 11 residues. CDR3 DNA: TGTGCCAGTAGTATCAGGGGGGAGCTGTTTTTT. This codes for CASSIRGELFF.

The chain combines TRBV19 with TRBJ1-2, with 8 bases lining up with TRBD1. The CDR3 length is 15 residues. The germline V gene has CDR1 LNHDA and CDR2 SQIVND (reference sequence). The V gene end was trimmed by 1 base and the J gene end by 6 bases; junction bases not matched to a gene: 7. The CDR3 DNA reads TGTGCCAGTAGTATAGCACCCGGACAGGGCCATGGCTACACCTTC. Protein product: CASSIAPGQGHGYTF.

The CDR3 nucleotides are TGTGCCAGCAGCGGACCCAGGGGCGCATACGAGCAGTACTTC. It encodes CASSGPRGAYEQYF. The chain carries TRBV28 and TRBJ2-7, with D possibly matching TRBD1 (6 bases). The length of the CDR3 is 14 residues. V was trimmed by 6 bases and J by 4 bases, leaving 16 bases between them. Germline V lookup: CDR1 MDHEN, CDR2 SYDVKM.

The rearrangement joins TRBV6-1 to TRBJ1-2; 8 nucleotides match TRBD1. Germline CDR1 is MNHNS and CDR2 is SASEGT. The CDR3 is 16 amino acids. J gave up 0 bases and V 3 bases, and 6 bases lay outside the gene matches. The CDR3 DNA sequence: TGTGCCAGCAGTGACCTCTGGACAGGGCCTAACTATGGCTACACCTTC. Amino acids: CASSDLWTGPNYGYTF.